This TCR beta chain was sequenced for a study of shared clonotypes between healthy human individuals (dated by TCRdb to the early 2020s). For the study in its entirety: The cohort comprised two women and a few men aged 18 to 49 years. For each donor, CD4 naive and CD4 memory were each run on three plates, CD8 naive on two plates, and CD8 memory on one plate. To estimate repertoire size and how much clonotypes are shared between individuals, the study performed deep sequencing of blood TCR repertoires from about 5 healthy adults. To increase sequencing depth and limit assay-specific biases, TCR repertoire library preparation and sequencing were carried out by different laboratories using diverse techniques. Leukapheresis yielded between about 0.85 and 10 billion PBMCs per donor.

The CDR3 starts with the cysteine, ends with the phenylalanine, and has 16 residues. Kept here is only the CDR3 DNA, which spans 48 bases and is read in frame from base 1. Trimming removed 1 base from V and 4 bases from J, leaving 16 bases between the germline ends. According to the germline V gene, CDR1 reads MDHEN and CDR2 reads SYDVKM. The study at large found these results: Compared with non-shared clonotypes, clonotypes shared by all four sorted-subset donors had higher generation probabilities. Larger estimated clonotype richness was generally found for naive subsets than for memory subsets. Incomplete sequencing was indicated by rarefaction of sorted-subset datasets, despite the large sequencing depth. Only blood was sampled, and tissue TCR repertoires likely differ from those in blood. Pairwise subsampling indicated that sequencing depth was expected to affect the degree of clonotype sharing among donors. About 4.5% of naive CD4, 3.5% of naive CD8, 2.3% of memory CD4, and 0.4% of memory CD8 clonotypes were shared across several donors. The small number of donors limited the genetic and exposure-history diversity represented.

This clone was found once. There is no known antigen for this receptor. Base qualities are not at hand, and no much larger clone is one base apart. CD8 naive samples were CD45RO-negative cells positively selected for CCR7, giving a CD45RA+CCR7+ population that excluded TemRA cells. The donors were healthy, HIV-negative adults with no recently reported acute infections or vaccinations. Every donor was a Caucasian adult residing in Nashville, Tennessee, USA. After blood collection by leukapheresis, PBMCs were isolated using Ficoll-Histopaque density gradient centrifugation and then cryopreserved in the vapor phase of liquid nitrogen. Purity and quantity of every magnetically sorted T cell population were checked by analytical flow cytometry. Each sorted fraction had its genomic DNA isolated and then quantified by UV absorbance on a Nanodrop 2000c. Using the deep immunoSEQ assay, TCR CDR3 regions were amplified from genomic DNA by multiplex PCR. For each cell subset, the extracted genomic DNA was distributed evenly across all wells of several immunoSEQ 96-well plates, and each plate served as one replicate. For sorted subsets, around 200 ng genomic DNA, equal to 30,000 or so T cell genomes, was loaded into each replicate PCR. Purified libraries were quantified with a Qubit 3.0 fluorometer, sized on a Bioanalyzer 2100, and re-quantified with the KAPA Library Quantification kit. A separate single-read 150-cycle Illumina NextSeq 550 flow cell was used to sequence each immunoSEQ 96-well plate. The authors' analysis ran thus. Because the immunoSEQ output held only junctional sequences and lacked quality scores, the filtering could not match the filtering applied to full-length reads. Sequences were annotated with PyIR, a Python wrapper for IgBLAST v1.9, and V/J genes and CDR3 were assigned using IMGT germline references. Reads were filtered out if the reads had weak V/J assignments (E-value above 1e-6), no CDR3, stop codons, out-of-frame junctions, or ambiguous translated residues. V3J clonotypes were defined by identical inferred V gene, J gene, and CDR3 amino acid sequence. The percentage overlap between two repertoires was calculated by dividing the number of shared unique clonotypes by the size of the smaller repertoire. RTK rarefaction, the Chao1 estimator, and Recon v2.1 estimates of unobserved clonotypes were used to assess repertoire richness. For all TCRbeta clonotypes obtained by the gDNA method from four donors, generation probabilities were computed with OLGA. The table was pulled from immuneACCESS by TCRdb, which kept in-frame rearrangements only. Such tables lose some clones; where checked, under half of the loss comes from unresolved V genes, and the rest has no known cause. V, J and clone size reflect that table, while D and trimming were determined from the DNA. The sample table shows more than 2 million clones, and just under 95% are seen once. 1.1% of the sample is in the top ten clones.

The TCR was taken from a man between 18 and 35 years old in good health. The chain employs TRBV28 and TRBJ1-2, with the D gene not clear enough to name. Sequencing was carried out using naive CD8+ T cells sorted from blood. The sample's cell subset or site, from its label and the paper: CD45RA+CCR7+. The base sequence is TGTGCCAGCAGTTTATCGTCCCCCACAGCGGGCTATGGCTACACCTTC. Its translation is CASSLSSPTAGYGYTF.